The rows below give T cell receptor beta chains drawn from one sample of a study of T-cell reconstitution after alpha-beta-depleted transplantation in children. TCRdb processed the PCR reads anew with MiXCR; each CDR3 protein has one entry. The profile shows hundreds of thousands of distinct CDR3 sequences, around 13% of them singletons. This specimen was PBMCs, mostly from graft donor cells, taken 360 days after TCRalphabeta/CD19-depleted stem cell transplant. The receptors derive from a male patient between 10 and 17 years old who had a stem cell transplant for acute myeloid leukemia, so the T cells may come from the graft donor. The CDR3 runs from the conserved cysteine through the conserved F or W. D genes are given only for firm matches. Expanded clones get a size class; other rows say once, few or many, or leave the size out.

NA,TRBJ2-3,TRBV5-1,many,TGCGCCAGCAGCTTGGACCCTAGCACAGATACGCAGTATTTT,CASSLDPSTDTQYF
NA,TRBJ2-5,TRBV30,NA,TGTGCCTGGAGGCCCACAGCCCGCCAAGAGACCCAGTACTTC,CAWRPTARQETQYF
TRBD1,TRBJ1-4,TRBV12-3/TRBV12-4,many,TGTGCCAGCAGTTCTGGACAGGGCCCTAATGAAAAACTGTTTTTT,CASSSGQGPNEKLFF
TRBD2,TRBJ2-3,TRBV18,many,TGTGCCAGCTCACCACTAGCGGGATTAACAGATACGCAGTATTTT,CASSPLAGLTDTQYF
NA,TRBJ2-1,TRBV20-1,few,TGCAGGGCAGCTTCCGGGGGCGGAGCTGAGCAGTTCTTC,CRAASGGGAEQFF
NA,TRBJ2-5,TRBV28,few,TGTGCCAGCAGTTTATGGTCGCAGGAACAAGAGACCCAGTACTTC,CASSLWSQEQETQYF
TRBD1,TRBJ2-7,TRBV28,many,TGTGCCAGCAGCCCACTCAAGGACAGGGGCCACGAGCAGTACTTC,CASSPLKDRGHEQYF
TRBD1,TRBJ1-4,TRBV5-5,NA,TGTGCCAGCAGCTTGGTTGAGACAGGGATGGGTAATGAAAAACTGTTTTTT,CASSLVETGMGNEKLFF
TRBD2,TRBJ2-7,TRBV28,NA,TGTGCCAGCAGTTTATGGGGACTAGCGGGAGGAAACCTAGGGAACAAGCAGTACTTC,CASSLWGLAGGNLGNKQYF
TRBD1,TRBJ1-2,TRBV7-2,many,TGTGCCAGCAGCGACAGGGTTGGTGGCTACACCTTC,CASSDRVGGYTF
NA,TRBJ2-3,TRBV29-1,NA,TGCAGCCCCATTCTTCGGGGCAGACTCACAGATACGCAGTATTTT,CSPILRGRLTDTQYF
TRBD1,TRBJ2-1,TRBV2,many,TGTGCCAGCAACCCACAGGGGGCCGGCAATGAGCAGTTCTTC,CASNPQGAGNEQFF
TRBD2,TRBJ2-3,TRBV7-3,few,TGTGCCAGCAGCCAACTAGCGGGAGTGGGCACAGATACGCAGTATTTT,CASSQLAGVGTDTQYF
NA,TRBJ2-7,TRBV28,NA,TGTGCCAGCACCTTTGGGCTCCCTGAACACGAGCAGTACTTC,CASTFGLPEHEQYF
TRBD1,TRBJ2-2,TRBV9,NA,TGTGCCAGCAGAGCGGGACAGGGGCCCACCGGGGAGCTGTTTTTT,CASRAGQGPTGELFF
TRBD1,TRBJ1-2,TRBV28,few,TGTGCCAGCAGCCTGACAGGGTGGGTCTATGGCTACACCTTC,CASSLTGWVYGYTF
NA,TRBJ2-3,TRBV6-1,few,TGTGCCAGCAGCGATAGGAAGCACACAGATACGCAGTATTTT,CASSDRKHTDTQYF
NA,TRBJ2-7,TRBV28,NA,TGTGCCAGCAGTTTGGAGGACGGCTACGAGCAGTACTTC,CASSLEDGYEQYF
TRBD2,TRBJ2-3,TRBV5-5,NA,TGTGCCAGCAGCTCACTCAGACTAGCGGGGGTGAGCACAGATACGCAGTATTTT,CASSSLRLAGVSTDTQYF
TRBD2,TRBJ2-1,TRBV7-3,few,TGTGCCAGCAGCTCCAAATCACGACTAGCGGGAATCACTTACAATGAGCAGTTCTTC,CASSSKSRLAGITYNEQFF
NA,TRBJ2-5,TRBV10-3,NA,TGTGCCATCAGTGAGTTCGGAGAGACCCAGTACTTC,CAISEFGETQYF
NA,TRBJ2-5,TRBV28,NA,TGTGCCAGCAGCCTGCCCCCGGCTAGAATGAAAGAGACCCAGTACTTC,CASSLPPARMKETQYF
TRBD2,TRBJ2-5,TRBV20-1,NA,TGCAGTGCTAGTCACGGACTAGCGGGAAAAGAGACCCAGTACTTC,CSASHGLAGKETQYF
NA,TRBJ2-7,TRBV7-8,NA,TGTGCCAGCAGCTTTACTACATCCTACGAGCAGTACTTC,CASSFTTSYEQYF
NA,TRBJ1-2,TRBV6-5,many,TGTGCCAGCAGTTACCTCCCAGGATATTATGGCTACACCTTC,CASSYLPGYYGYTF
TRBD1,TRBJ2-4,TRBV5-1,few,TGCGCCAGCAGCTCTCAGGGGGCTTGGGACATTCAGTACTTC,CASSSQGAWDIQYF
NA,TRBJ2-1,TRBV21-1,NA,TGTGCCAGCAGCAAAGGGGCTAGCCACAATGAGCAGTTCTTC,CASSKGASHNEQFF
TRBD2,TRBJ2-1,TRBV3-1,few,TGTGCCAGCAGCCCATGGACTAGCGGGAGAGGCAATGAGCAGTTCTTC,CASSPWTSGRGNEQFF
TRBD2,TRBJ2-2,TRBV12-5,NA,TGTGCTAGTGGTTTAGCCCAACTAGCGAGTGACACCGGGGAGCTGTTTTTT,CASGLAQLASDTGELFF
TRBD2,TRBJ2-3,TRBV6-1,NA,TGTGCCAGCAGACTAGCGGGAGGATCAGATACGCAGTATTTT,CASRLAGGSDTQYF
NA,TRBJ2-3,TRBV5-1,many,TGCGCCAGCAGCTCGGGACTGACTAGCACAGATACGCAGTATTTT,CASSSGLTSTDTQYF
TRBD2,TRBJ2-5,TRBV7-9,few,TGTGCCAGCAGCCCCGGACGACTAGCGGGAGAAGAGACCCAGTACTTC,CASSPGRLAGEETQYF
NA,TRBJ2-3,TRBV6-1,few,TGTGCCAGCAGTCGATCTAGCACTAGCACAGATACGCAGTATTTT,CASSRSSTSTDTQYF
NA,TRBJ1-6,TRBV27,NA,TGTGCCAGCACGACCAGGGACGCTTCACCCCTCCACTTT,CASTTRDASPLHF
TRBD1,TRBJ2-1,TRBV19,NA,TGTGCCAGTAGTGGACCCCTGGCAGGGGGCACCTACAATGAGCAGTTCTTC,CASSGPLAGGTYNEQFF
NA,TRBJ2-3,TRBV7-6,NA,TGTGCCAGCAGCGGAAACAGGGTCGAGGGCACAGATACGCAGTATTTT,CASSGNRVEGTDTQYF
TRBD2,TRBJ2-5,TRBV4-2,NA,TGTGCCAGCAGCCAAGAGATGGGACTAGCGGGAACCCAAGAGACCCAGTACTTC,CASSQEMGLAGTQETQYF
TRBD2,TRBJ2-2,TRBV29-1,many,TGCAGCGTTCGCGGGGGAGCGGGTGAACCCACCGGGGAGCTGTTTTTT,CSVRGGAGEPTGELFF
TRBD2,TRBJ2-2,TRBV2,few,TGTGCCAGCAGGAGACTAGCGCAAACCGGGGAGCTGTTTTTT,CASRRLAQTGELFF
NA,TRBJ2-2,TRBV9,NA,TGTGCCAGCAGCGTAGAGTCGGGAACTCGCACCGGGGAGCTGTTTTTT,CASSVESGTRTGELFF
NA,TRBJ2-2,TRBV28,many,TGTGCCAGCAGTTTAGTTGGACAAGACACCGGGGAGCTGTTTTTT,CASSLVGQDTGELFF
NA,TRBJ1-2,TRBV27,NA,TGTGCCAGCAGTTTATTTCCACCGGCTTACTCGGATGGCTACACCTTC,CASSLFPPAYSDGYTF
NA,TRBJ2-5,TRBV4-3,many,TGCGCCAGCAGCCAAGGAAGTGGGAGCGGGCAAGAGACCCAGTACTTC,CASSQGSGSGQETQYF
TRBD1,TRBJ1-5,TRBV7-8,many,TGTGCCAGCAGCCCACTGACAGGGGCAAGTAATCAGCCCCAGCATTTT,CASSPLTGASNQPQHF
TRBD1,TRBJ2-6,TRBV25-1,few,TGTGCCAGCAGTGCCGGACAGGGATACTCTGGGGCCAACGTCCTGACTTTC,CASSAGQGYSGANVLTF
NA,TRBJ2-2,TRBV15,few,TGTGCCACCAGCGCCCGTCCTCCGGGTGGAAACACCGGGGAGCTGTTTTTT,CATSARPPGGNTGELFF
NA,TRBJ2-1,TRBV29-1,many,TGCAGCGTTGAAGTGGGGAATGAGCAGTTCTTC,CSVEVGNEQFF
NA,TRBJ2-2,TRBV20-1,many,TGCAGTGCTAGAGATCGTAACCGGAACACCGGGGAGCTGTTTTTT,CSARDRNRNTGELFF
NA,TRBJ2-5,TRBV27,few,TGTGCCAGCAGTTTTTGGGGTTTTGGTGAGCAGACCCAGTACTTC,CASSFWGFGEQTQYF
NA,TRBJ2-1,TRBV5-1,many,TGCGCCAGCAGCTTAGTAGAGGGGTACAATGAGCAGTTCTTC,CASSLVEGYNEQFF
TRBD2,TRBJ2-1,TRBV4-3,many,TGCGCCAGCAGCCAAGATTCACTCTTTACTAGCGGATATACCTACAATGAGCAGTTCTTC,CASSQDSLFTSGYTYNEQFF
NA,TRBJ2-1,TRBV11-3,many,TGTGCCAGCAGCCAAGTCAACAGCGGGCTGAGCTCCTACAATGAGCAGTTCTTC,CASSQVNSGLSSYNEQFF
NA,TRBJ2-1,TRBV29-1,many,TGCAGCGTTCTGTGGGGGAGCGGAAAGCAGTTCTTC,CSVLWGSGKQFF
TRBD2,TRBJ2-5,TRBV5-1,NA,TGCGCCAGCAGCCCGTCCGGGACTAGGATACAAGAGACCCAGTACTTC,CASSPSGTRIQETQYF
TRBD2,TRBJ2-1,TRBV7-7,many,TGTGCTAGCAGCCCCGGACTAGCGGGCAACAATGAGCAGTTCTTC,CASSPGLAGNNEQFF
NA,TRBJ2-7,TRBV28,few,TGTGCCAGCAGTTTCGGGTGGGGCCGGGCGGACGAGCAGTACTTC,CASSFGWGRADEQYF
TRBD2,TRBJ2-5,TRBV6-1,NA,TGTGCCAGCAGTAAAGGACTAGCGGAACAAGAGACCCAGTACTTC,CASSKGLAEQETQYF
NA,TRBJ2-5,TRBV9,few,TGTGCCAGCAGCGTCCTTGGGGAGACCCAGTACTTC,CASSVLGETQYF
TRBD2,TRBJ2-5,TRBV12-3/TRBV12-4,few,TGTGCCAGCAGTTTAGTAGTTTCTAGCGGGAGTCGATGGGAGACCCAGTACTTC,CASSLVVSSGSRWETQYF